Listed here are 21 T cell receptor beta chains from one sample, sequenced in a study of OX40 agonist ivuxolimab in advanced cancers. TCRdb's table, derived via immunoSEQ multiplex PCR, lists solely in-frame clones and lacks some. The sample includes 30,000 to 45,000 clones, 74% seen only once; the top ten take less than 20%. Sequenced material: CD4+ or CD8+ T cells sorted from blood, taken in a trial of the OX40 agonist ivuxolimab. Every receptor here comes from an adult with an advanced solid tumor such as melanoma, head and neck, liver or kidney cancer.

The V call is TRBV6-5, the J call TRBJ1-3; D is possibly TRBD1 (5 bases). Germline V gene data show CDR1 as MNHEY and CDR2 as SVGAGI. Trimming shortened V by 7 bases and J by 0 bases, and 10 bases separated the two germline ends. The CDR3 loop spans 14 amino acids. The CDR3: CASTKGYSGNTIYF. The CDR3 DNA follows: TGTGCCAGCACCAAGGGGTACTCTGGAAACACCATATATTTT.

The rearrangement links TRBV6-1 to TRBJ2-3; TRBD1 aligns across 10 bases. J was trimmed by 4 bases and V by 7 bases; bases with no gene match: 2. The germline V gene encodes CDR1 MNHNS and CDR2 SASEGT. The CDR3 loop spans 13 amino acids. CDR3 sequence (DNA): TGTGCCAGCACAGGACAGGGGGCAGATACGCAGTATTTT. Protein product: CASTGQGADTQYF.

The chain recombines TRBV6-6 with TRBJ1-2; 9 bases are shared with TRBD1. This CDR3 spans 14 amino acids. Germline V gives CDR1 MNHNY, CDR2 SVGAGI (reference sequence). The J segment lost 1 base and the V segment lost 5 bases, leaving 2 bases of the junction unmatched. CDR3 DNA: TGTGCCAGCAGTCGGACAGGGGTTAACTATGGCTACACCTTC. Amino acid sequence: CASSRTGVNYGYTF.

The chain employs TRBV2 and TRBJ2-1, with D possibly matching TRBD1 (5 bases). Trimming removed 6 bases from V and 4 bases from J, with 13 bases in between. CDR1 is SNHLY and CDR2 is FYNNEI in the germline V gene. This CDR3 is 14 amino acids long. CDR3 amino acids: CASRQQEYYNEQFF. The CDR3, as DNA: TGTGCCAGCAGACAACAGGAGTATTACAATGAGCAGTTCTTC.

The chain employs TRBV5-5 and TRBJ1-3; the D gene is possibly TRBD1 (5 bases). V gave up 2 bases and J gave up 0 bases, with 9 bases separating them. Per the germline V gene, CDR1 is SGHKS and CDR2 is YYEKEE (reference sequence). The CDR3 runs 15 residues. CDR3 region: CASSLEGLSGNTIYF. In DNA form, the CDR3 reads TGTGCCAGCAGCTTAGAGGGGCTCTCTGGAAACACCATATATTTT.

The rearrangement uses TRBV5-1 and TRBJ2-3; D might be TRBD1 or TRBD2, each matching 5 bases. Germline CDR1 SGHRS, CDR2 YFSETQ. The CDR3 is 13 residues long. The germline V and J ends were trimmed by 4 bases and 5 bases, with 11 bases remaining between them. The CDR3 DNA follows: TGCGCCAGCAGCCCCGGGGCGGTAGATACGCAGTATTTT. Its protein is CASSPGAVDTQYF.

This clone turned up a few times. The chain has TRBV9 and TRBJ1-6, with D unclear. CDR1 and CDR2 from the germline V gene are SGDLS and YYNGEE. V was clipped by 3 bases and J by 9 bases, with 16 bases between them. The CDR3 is 15 amino acids. This CDR3 is CASSGPAGPGSPLHF. In nucleotides, the CDR3 is TGTGCCAGCAGCGGCCCGGCCGGGCCGGGTTCACCCCTCCACTTT.

This clone was detected only a few times. This sequence joins TRBV19 and TRBJ1-2; TRBD1 matches 8 bases. With V trimmed by 5 bases and J by 8 bases, 10 bases remained unmatched. This CDR3 region has 14 residues. Germline CDR1 and CDR2: LNHDA and SQIVND (reference sequence). The CDR3 coding sequence is TGTGCCAGTAGTGTAATGACAGGGGCTACGGGCTACACCTTC. It codes for CASSVMTGATGYTF.

The chain couples TRBV5-4 to TRBJ1-6; TRBD1 matches 8 bases. Germline V gene data show CDR1 as SGHNT and CDR2 as YYREEE (reference sequence). With V trimmed by 2 bases and J by 7 bases, 5 bases remained unmatched. The CDR3 loop spans 15 amino acids. The chain's CDR3 is CASSFLDRENSPLHF. The CDR3 region has the DNA TGTGCCAGCAGCTTCCTGGACAGGGAGAATTCACCCCTCCACTTT.

This clone was counted once. The V gene is TRBV27, the J gene TRBJ2-4; TRBD2 aligns across 11 bases. This CDR3 comprises 18 residues. Germline CDR1 is MNHEY and CDR2 is SMNVEV (reference sequence). The trim removed 8 bases at V and 6 bases at J, leaving 18 bases unmatched. Here the CDR3 DNA reads TGTGCCAGCGGACCCCCCGGGACTAGCGGAACAAAGGGAAACATTCAGTACTTC. Its translation is CASGPPGTSGTKGNIQYF.

This clone came up once. The chain combines TRBV6-6 with TRBJ1-2; D unclear. The CDR3 runs 16 residues. Germline V gene data show CDR1 as MNHNY and CDR2 as SVGAGI (reference sequence). V lost 6 bases, J lost 2 bases, and 19 bases lay in between. The CDR3 is CASSSGTGVKNYGYTF. The CDR3 DNA reads TGTGCCAGCAGCTCTGGTACCGGGGTAAAAAACTATGGCTACACCTTC.

The chain couples TRBV29-1 to TRBJ2-5, with D perhaps TRBD1 or TRBD2 (6 bases each). V shed 7 bases and J shed 5 bases, with 14 bases lying between them. The V gene's germline CDR1 is SQVTM and CDR2 ANQGSEA. The CDR3 spans 12 residues. For the CDR3, the DNA is TGCAGCGGGGGTGGGGGGCTCGAGACCCAGTACTTC. This translates into CSGGGGLETQYF.

This rearrangement joins TRBV7-6 to TRBJ2-3, with no clear D. The germline V and J ends were trimmed by 0 bases and 2 bases, with 6 bases remaining between them. CDR1 is SGHVS and CDR2 is FNYEAQ in the germline V gene. This CDR3 has 14 amino acids. The CDR3 loop reads CASSLATHTDTQYF. CDR3 coding DNA: TGTGCCAGCAGCTTAGCGACACACACAGATACGCAGTATTTT.

V and J are TRBV7-9 and TRBJ2-7; 9 bases are a match to TRBD1. The CDR3 totals 15 residues. Per germline, CDR1 SEHNR and CDR2 FQNEAQ (reference sequence). Losses at the gene ends were 5 bases for V and 2 bases for J; bases not matched to a gene: 7. In nucleotides, the CDR3 is TGTGCCAGCAGCCCAGGACAGGGGAGTGCCTACGAGCAGTACTTC. Protein sequence: CASSPGQGSAYEQYF.

This clone was recorded a few times. The rearrangement uses TRBV7-2 and TRBJ1-4; TRBD1 matches 8 bases. The ends lost 4 bases at V and 9 bases at J; junction bases unmatched: 10. Germline V gives CDR1 SGHTA, CDR2 FQGNSA. The CDR3 runs 15 residues. The CDR3 nucleotides read TGTGCCAGCAGCTCTAAGGCAGGGGGCGCACAAAAACTGTTTTTT. Translated: CASSSKAGGAQKLFF.

This clone has more than one count but fewer than ten. This sequence joins TRBV5-1 and TRBJ2-3; 7 nucleotides align to TRBD2. CDR1 is SGHRS, CDR2 YFSETQ, per germline. This CDR3 contains 17 residues. V shed 1 base, J shed 0 bases, and the junction held 8 bases outside the gene matches. The CDR3: CASSLIAGDRSTDTQYF. As DNA, the CDR3 is TGCGCCAGCAGCTTGATTGCGGGGGATAGAAGCACAGATACGCAGTATTTT.

The V gene is TRBV11-2, the J gene TRBJ1-4, with 7 bases identical to TRBD1. Germline V gene sequence: CDR1 SGHAT, CDR2 FQNNGV. This CDR3 contains 15 residues. V lost 4 bases to trimming and J lost 3 bases; unmatched junction nucleotides: 5. The CDR3: CASSSRDSPNEKLFF. The CDR3 DNA follows: TGTGCCAGCAGCTCCCGGGACAGCCCTAATGAAAAACTGTTTTTT.

CDR3 DNA: TGTGCCAGCAGTGTTGACAGGGCTGCAGATACGCAGTATTTT. Protein sequence: CASSVDRAADTQYF. V gene TRBV6-4 combines with J gene TRBJ2-3; 7 nucleotides agree with TRBD1. The V and J ends lost 4 bases and 4 bases, in that order; junction bases with no gene match: 5. Germline CDR1 is MRHNA and CDR2 is SNTAGT. CDR3 length: 14 amino acids.

This rearrangement joins TRBV2 to TRBJ1-5; D ambiguous. Germline V lookup: CDR1 SNHLY, CDR2 FYNNEI. The V gene lost 7 bases and the J gene lost 3 bases, with 16 bases spanning the gap. The CDR3 runs to 15 residues. CDR3 sequence (DNA): TGTGCCAGCACACAGCAATTACAGAACAATCAGCCCCAGCATTTT. Translation gives CASTQQLQNNQPQHF.

The rearrangement uses TRBV6-5 and TRBJ1-1; no clear D gene. Germline CDR1 reads MNHEY; CDR2 reads SVGAGI. The CDR3 spans 15 residues. Trimming cost V 5 bases and J 4 bases, with 17 bases left between them. CDR3 sequence reads: CASSTGSVPGTEAFF. CDR3 sequence (DNA): TGTGCCAGCAGTACCGGGTCAGTCCCGGGCACTGAAGCTTTCTTT.

The chain combines TRBV20-1 with TRBJ2-3; D unclear. The CDR3 extends over 11 amino acids. CDR1 and CDR2 from the germline V gene are DFQATT and SNEGSKA (reference sequence). V was trimmed by 0 bases and J by 6 bases, leaving 4 bases between them. Here the CDR3 reads CSARDSDTQYF. The CDR3 DNA reads as TGCAGTGCTAGAGATTCGGATACGCAGTATTTT.